Listed here are 26 T cell receptor beta chains from one sample, sequenced in a study of blood T cell repertoires in COVID-19. The protocol was immunoSEQ multiplex PCR, while the TCRdb copy is restricted to in-frame clones and leaves out a portion. This repertoire shows about 210,000 clones, around 90% found once; its top ten account for 10%. The sample taken for sequencing was PBMCs or T cells enriched from blood (not recorded which). These receptors were obtained from a man in his late teens or twenties with acute COVID-19.

This chain joins TRBV4-1 and TRBJ2-7, with a possible D match to TRBD1 (5 bases). The ends were cut back, 4 bases at V and 1 base at J, with 11 bases in the middle. Germline V gives CDR1 MGHRA, CDR2 YSYEKL. CDR3 length equals 14 residues. As DNA, the CDR3 is TGCGCCAGCAGCCCTTCGTCAGGGTCCTACGAGCAGTACTTC. As protein: CASSPSSGSYEQYF.

The V call is TRBV28, the J call TRBJ2-5, with 8 bases fitting TRBD1. Trimming removed 6 bases from V and 5 bases from J; junction bases left unmatched: 8. CDR1 is MDHEN and CDR2 is SYDVKM in the germline V gene. CDR3 length: 14 residues. The DNA of the CDR3 is TGTGCCAGCAGCCAGACAGGGGAGAGGGAGACCCAGTACTTC. Translation: CASSQTGERETQYF.

The rearrangement uses TRBV4-2 and TRBJ1-2; 7 bases align to TRBD1. The CDR3 spans 14 residues. CDR1 and CDR2 (germline): LGHNA, YNFKEQ. V lost 0 bases and J lost 6; bases outside the gene matches: 4. DNA for the CDR3: TGTGCCAGCAGCCAAGAACAGGGGTATGATGGCTACACCTTC. Amino acid sequence: CASSQEQGYDGYTF.

The genes are TRBV24-1 and TRBJ2-2, with D perhaps matching TRBD2 (7 bases). CDR3 length: 19 amino acids. V was pared by 3 bases and J by 4 bases, with 23 bases between. CDR1 is KGHDR, CDR2 SFDVKD, per germline. CDR3 sequence: CATSDPGGGRESGTGELFF. DNA for the CDR3: TGTGCCACCAGTGATCCCGGCGGGGGCCGCGAATCGGGCACCGGGGAGCTGTTTTTT.

The chain employs TRBV19 and TRBJ2-1; 11 bases fit TRBD2. Trimming removed 9 bases from V and 6 bases from J; junction bases left unmatched: 7. Germline V lookup: CDR1 LNHDA, CDR2 SQIVND (reference sequence). This CDR3 has 14 residues. This CDR3 is CASRGGLAANEQFF. CDR3 DNA: TGTGCCAGCCGAGGGGGACTAGCGGCCAATGAGCAGTTCTTC.

The chain carries TRBV27 and TRBJ2-5, with D perhaps matching TRBD1 (6 bases). There are 15 residues in the CDR3. Trimming cost V 4 bases and J 0 bases, with 12 bases left between them. The germline gives CDR1 MNHEY, CDR2 SMNVEV (reference sequence). In DNA, the CDR3 is TGTGCCAGCAGTTACAGGGACCGCAACCAAGAGACCCAGTACTTC. Its translation is CASSYRDRNQETQYF.

The chain has TRBV30 and TRBJ2-2, with 10 nucleotides matching TRBD1. The junction had 7 bases not matched to a gene; V was cut back by 3 bases and J by 6 bases. Germline assignment: CDR1 GTSNPN and CDR2 SVGIG (reference sequence). The CDR3 runs to 15 residues. CDR3 DNA sequence: TGTGCCTGGAGGGACGACAGGGGGCCGGCCGGGGAGCTGTTTTTT. This codes for CAWRDDRGPAGELFF.

The rearrangement uses TRBV5-1 and TRBJ1-1; 7 bases are shared with TRBD1. CDR1 and CDR2 from the germline V gene are SGHRS and YFSETQ. The CDR3 runs to 15 residues. The V gene end was trimmed by 2 bases and the J gene end by 6 bases; junction bases not matched to a gene: 10. In DNA, the CDR3 is TGCGCCAGCAGCTTACTAACGACAGGGATCGCTGAAGCTTTCTTT. As protein: CASSLLTTGIAEAFF. The full variable domain, its missing parts supplied by reference TRBV5-1 and TRBJ1-1, is KAGVTQTPRYLIKTRGQQVTLSCSPISGHRSVSWYQQTPGQGLQFLFEYFSETQRNKGNFPGRFSGRQFSNSRSEMNVSTLELGDSALYLCASSLLTTGIAEAFFGQGTRLTVV.

The chain has TRBV4-1 and TRBJ1-5; 8 nucleotides match TRBD1. The CDR3 totals 17 residues. The germline CDR1 and CDR2 sequences are MGHRA and YSYEKL. V shed 1 base, J shed 1 base, and the junction held 6 bases outside the gene matches. CDR3 amino acids: CASSQASGGYSNQPQHF. CDR3 coding DNA: TGCGCCAGCAGCCAAGCCTCAGGGGGCTACAGCAATCAGCCCCAGCATTTT.

The rearrangement links TRBV6-5 to TRBJ2-7; TRBD2 might be the D (5 bases). This CDR3 is 14 amino acids long. Germline values: CDR1 MNHEY, CDR2 SVGAGI. The ends were cut back, 2 bases at V and 0 bases at J, with 8 bases in the middle. DNA for the CDR3: TGTGCCAGCAGTTACCGTGGAGGCTCCTACGAGCAGTACTTC. The encoded protein is CASSYRGGSYEQYF.

The rearrangement joins TRBV5-8 to TRBJ2-7, with TRBD1 identical over 7 bases. Per germline, CDR1 SGHTS and CDR2 YDEGEE. The CDR3 is 14 residues long. Trimming cost V 5 bases and J 0 bases; bases outside gene matches: 5. CDR3 sequence: CASSWTGYSYEQYF. DNA for the CDR3: TGTGCCAGCAGTTGGACAGGATACTCCTACGAGCAGTACTTC. The variable domain in full, with the rest retrieved from reference TRBV5-8 and TRBJ2-7, is EAGVTQSPTHLIKTRGQQATLRCSPISGHTSVYWYQQALGLGLQFLLWYDEGEERNRGNFPPRFSGRQFPNYSSELNVNALELEDSALYLCASSWTGYSYEQYFGPGTRLTVT.

This sequence joins TRBV11-2 and TRBJ2-2; a possible D gene is TRBD2 (6 bases). Germline V gene data show CDR1 as SGHAT and CDR2 as FQNNGV. The CDR3 has 15 residues. Trimming pared 4 bases from V and 4 bases from J, leaving 13 bases between. The CDR3 region is CASSSRAGSTGELFF. The CDR3 DNA is TGTGCCAGCAGCTCAAGGGCCGGGAGCACCGGGGAGCTGTTTTTT.

CDR3 sequence (DNA): TGCGCCAGCAGCCAAGCAGGCGGGGATTACAATGAGCAGTTCTTC. It specifies CASSQAGGDYNEQFF. The V gene is TRBV4-1, the J gene TRBJ2-1, with D possibly TRBD2 on 6 matching bases. Germline V lookup: CDR1 MGHRA, CDR2 YSYEKL. This CDR3 region has 15 residues. V lost 1 base to trimming and J lost 4 bases, with 11 bases between them.

The chain has TRBV10-2 and TRBJ2-1; D possibly corresponds to TRBD2 (6 bases). Germline V gene lookup returns CDR1 WSHSY and CDR2 SAAADI. The ends were cut back, 2 bases at V and 10 bases at J, with 9 bases in the middle. The CDR3 length is 12 residues. In DNA form, the CDR3 reads TGCGCCAGCAGTGAGCCGGGGAGGGAGCAGTTCTTC. Its protein product is CASSEPGREQFF.

CDR3 nucleotides: TGTGCCACCAGTGATAAGGTGGGCCGCTTTTCAGATACGCAGTATTTT. Its protein is CATSDKVGRFSDTQYF. The chain couples TRBV24-1 to TRBJ2-3; D not certain. The germline V gene encodes CDR1 KGHDR and CDR2 SFDVKD. CDR3 length: 16 residues. Trimming cost V 3 bases and J 4 bases, with 16 bases left between them.

The V call is TRBV30, the J call TRBJ2-3, with 7 bases aligning to TRBD2. The CDR3 has 14 amino acids. The germline gives CDR1 GTSNPN, CDR2 SVGIG (reference sequence). V lost 1 base, J lost 4 bases, and 5 bases stayed unmatched. This CDR3 is CAWSGQRGSDTQYF. CDR3 nucleotide sequence: TGTGCCTGGAGTGGGCAGCGGGGATCAGATACGCAGTATTTT.

This chain joins TRBV7-2 and TRBJ2-7; 10 nucleotides agree with TRBD1. V trimming: 1 base; J trimming: 4 bases; junction bases outside the gene matches: 7. CDR3 length: 16 residues. Germline values: CDR1 SGHTA, CDR2 FQGNSA. DNA of the CDR3: TGTGCCAGCAGCTTAGGCCCCGGACAGGGGGGTTACGAGCAGTACTTC. Protein sequence: CASSLGPGQGGYEQYF.

The chain has TRBV30 and TRBJ1-3; weak D call: TRBD1 (5 bases). Germline V gene data show CDR1 as GTSNPN and CDR2 as SVGIG (reference sequence). V gave up 5 bases and J gave up 2 bases, with 10 bases separating them. The CDR3 runs 13 residues. In DNA form, the CDR3 reads TGTGCCTGGGACGGGGGGGCTGGAAACACCATATATTTT. This gives the protein CAWDGGAGNTIYF.

V is TRBV28 and J is TRBJ1-1; D gene ambiguous. This CDR3 has 12 amino acids. The V and J ends lost 5 bases and 8 bases respectively, with 12 bases between them. Germline V lookup: CDR1 MDHEN, CDR2 SYDVKM. The CDR3 loop reads CASSAFRQEAFF. The CDR3 DNA follows: TGTGCCAGCAGTGCGTTTAGACAAGAAGCTTTCTTT.

The chain recombines TRBV28 with TRBJ1-2; a possible D gene is TRBD1 (5 bases). V shed 4 bases and J shed 2 bases, with 11 bases lying between them. The CDR3 loop spans 14 amino acids. Germline CDR1 MDHEN, CDR2 SYDVKM. The CDR3 reads CASSYGGGNYGYTF. The CDR3 DNA reads as TGTGCCAGCAGTTACGGGGGTGGCAACTATGGCTACACCTTC.

V gene TRBV19 combines with J gene TRBJ1-1; D may be TRBD1 (6 bases). Trimming removed 6 bases at V and 1 base at J, with 12 bases between. The CDR3 is made up of 14 amino acids. Germline assignment: CDR1 LNHDA and CDR2 SQIVND (reference sequence). CDR3 DNA sequence: TGTGCCAGTAGGTATCTCAGGGGGAACACTGAAGCTTTCTTT. It yields the protein CASRYLRGNTEAFF.

As regards this clone: The same CDR3 can be traced to other DNA sequences in this sample. The rearrangement links TRBV27 to TRBJ1-1; D call uncertain. Between the trimmed V and J ends, which lost 2 bases and 4 bases, there was a span of 8 bases. CDR1 MNHEY and CDR2 SMNVEV come from the germline V gene (reference sequence). The CDR3 loop spans 13 amino acids. The CDR3 nucleotides read TGTGCCAGCAGTTTAGGCGGTAGCACTGAAGCTTTCTTT. The encoded protein is CASSLGGSTEAFF.

The J gene is TRBJ2-7, the V gene TRBV27; TRBD1 aligns across 8 bases. The CDR3 spans 15 residues. The germline V gene has CDR1 MNHEY and CDR2 SMNVEV (reference sequence). The junction had 7 bases not matched to a gene; V was cut back by 3 bases and J by 3 bases. The CDR3 sequence: CASSLVMGQDYEQYF. The CDR3 DNA reads TGTGCCAGCAGTTTGGTAATGGGACAGGACTACGAGCAGTACTTC.

The chain links TRBV19 to TRBJ1-1; 7 bases line up with TRBD1. The CDR3 totals 17 residues. V lost 5 bases and J lost 0; bases outside the gene matches: 12. Germline V lookup: CDR1 LNHDA, CDR2 SQIVND (reference sequence). CDR3 sequence (DNA): TGTGCCAGTAGTGGGACAGTCTTGGGGGCCATGAACACTGAAGCTTTCTTT. Protein sequence: CASSGTVLGAMNTEAFF.

The chain employs TRBV18 and TRBJ2-3; 11 bases line up with TRBD2. Germline assignment: CDR1 KGHSH and CDR2 LQKENI. Trimming took 4 bases from V and 7 from J; bases not matched to a gene: 13. CDR3 length: 17 residues. CDR3 residues: CASSLGLADYHRNTQYF. The CDR3 DNA follows: TGTGCCAGCTCACTGGGACTAGCGGACTACCACCGGAATACGCAGTATTTT.

V and J are TRBV7-3 and TRBJ1-1, with D unresolved. CDR1 and CDR2 from the germline V gene are SGHTA and FQGTGA. V gave up 4 bases and J gave up 6 bases, with 24 bases separating them. The CDR3 totals 17 residues. The CDR3 reads CASSSRSEVSIFPEAFF. For the CDR3, the DNA is TGTGCCAGCAGCTCACGTTCTGAGGTCAGTATCTTCCCTGAAGCTTTCTTT.